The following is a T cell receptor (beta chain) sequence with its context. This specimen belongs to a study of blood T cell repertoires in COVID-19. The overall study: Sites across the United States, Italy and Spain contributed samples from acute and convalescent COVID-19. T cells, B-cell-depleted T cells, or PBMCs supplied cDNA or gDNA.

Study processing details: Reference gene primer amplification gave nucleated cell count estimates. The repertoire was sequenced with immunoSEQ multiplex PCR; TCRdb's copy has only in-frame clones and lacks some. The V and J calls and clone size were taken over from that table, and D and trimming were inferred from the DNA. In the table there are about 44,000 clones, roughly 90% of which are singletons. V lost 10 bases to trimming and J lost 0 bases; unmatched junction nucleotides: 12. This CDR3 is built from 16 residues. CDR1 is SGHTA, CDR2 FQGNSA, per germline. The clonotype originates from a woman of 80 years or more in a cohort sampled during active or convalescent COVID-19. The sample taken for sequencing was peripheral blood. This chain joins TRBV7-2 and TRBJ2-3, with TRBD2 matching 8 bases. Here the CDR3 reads CATKETSGASTDTQYF. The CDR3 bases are TGTGCCACCAAAGAAACTAGCGGAGCTAGCACAGATACGCAGTATTTT.